The source of this TCR beta chain is a study of T cell responses to AZD1222 COVID-19 vaccine (dated by TCRdb to about 2021). About the full investigation: Because spike-specific TCR depth and breadth did not differ between the two schedules, AZD1222 recipients who got a second dose at roughly 4 weeks were pooled with those who got a second dose at roughly 12 weeks. TCR sequencing was performed for roughly 240 trial participants, of whom about 200 were given two doses of AZD1222 and some 25 were given two doses of MenACWY control vaccine. Trial participants were enrolled by age into 18-55, 56-69 and 70-plus year subgroups, with approximately 160, 26 and 62 TCR-sequenced participants respectively. On the study overall, not on this receptor specifically: Only five to seven AZD1222 recipients were SARS-CoV-2 seropositive at baseline, limiting conclusions about previously exposed vaccinees. A significant rise in spike-specific TCR breadth and depth was observed after two AZD1222 doses relative to day 0 and relative to MenACWY recipients. Nearly half of unique spike-specific TCRs reportedly recognized epitopes outside regions mutated in the B.1.351 and B.1.1.7 variants. CD4 TCRs associated with the vaccine covered the entire spike protein, and the dominant responses were in regions 160-218 and 743-854. In the small 56-69-year group, the increase in depth fell short of significance, most likely because of low power. Participants were mostly white British and included more females than males, and it was suggested by the authors that clonal diversity may have been underestimated. Because no day 14 peak-response samples were available, repertoires were characterized only after the peak T cell response.

Read against the paper, the sample's time point label means: baseline before first vaccination. Vaccinee samples came from UK trials COV001 and COV002, including a single-blind randomized controlled phase 2/3 trial of AZD1222 (ChAdOx1 nCoV-19) in healthy adults. Trial participant PBMC samples were collected at day 0 and day 28 after the second dose for TCRbeta chain sequencing. The junction shows trimming of 5 bases on V and 0 bases on J, plus 17 bases between the germline ends. The CDR3 measures 16 amino acids from cysteine to phenylalanine. Only CDR3 DNA remains: 48 bases, in frame from the first base. Reading the germline V gene (reference sequence) gives CDR1 SGHKS and CDR2 YYEKEE. Notes on this clone: Its antigen specificity is not known. No much larger clone exists at a distance of one base, and base qualities are not known.

The CDR3 regions of human TCRbeta chains were analyzed by immunosequencing. In the original analysis: TCRs in the repertoires were matched against a reference library of SARS-CoV-2-specific TCRs that had been generated with the MIRA antigen-specificity platform. Breadth meant the fraction of unique TCRs that were SARS-CoV-2-associated, whereas depth meant the fraction of total T cells that were SARS-CoV-2-associated. Using the MIRA data, each spike-specific TCR was assigned both to the spike region to which the TCR was reactive and to a CD4 or CD8 class. Log10-transformed breadth and depth values were compared by one-way ANOVA with Sidak's multiple comparisons tests. This immuneACCESS table, as held by TCRdb, lists in-frame sequences with V and J called but not all clones. Of the missing ones, under half trace to an unresolved V gene in checked studies; the others have no known cause. D and trimming were read from the DNA, whereas the V and J calls and clone size are those reported in that table. The sample has under 150,000 clones on record, roughly nine tenths of them singletons. The top ten hold around 7.2% of the sample.

The rearranged segments are TRBV5-5 and TRBJ1-1; TRBD1 is a possible D gene, resting on 6 matching bases. Sequenced material: peripheral blood, taken on day 0 of AZD1222 vaccination. The origin of this receptor is an adult in good health. This receptor carries the CDR3 CASRMGGPALNTEAFF. The DNA reads as follows: TGTGCCAGCAGAATGGGGGGCCCCGCCCTGAACACTGAAGCTTTCTTT.